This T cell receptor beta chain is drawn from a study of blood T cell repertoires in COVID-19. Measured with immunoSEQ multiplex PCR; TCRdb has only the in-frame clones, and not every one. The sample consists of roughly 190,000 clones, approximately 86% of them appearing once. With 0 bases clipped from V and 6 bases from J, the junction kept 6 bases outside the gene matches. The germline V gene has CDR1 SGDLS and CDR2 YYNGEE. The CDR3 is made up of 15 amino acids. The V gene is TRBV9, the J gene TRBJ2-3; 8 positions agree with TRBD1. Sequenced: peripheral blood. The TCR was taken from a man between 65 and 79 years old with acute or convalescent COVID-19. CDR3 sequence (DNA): TGTGCCAGCAGCGTAGGCCCGACAGGGGTGGATACGCAGTATTTT. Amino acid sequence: CASSVGPTGVDTQYF.